This entry is about one T cell receptor beta chain. A read error may account for a junction end that differs from germline. TCRdb re-called the PCR reads with MiXCR, one entry per CDR3 protein. Of just under 20,000 distinct CDR3 sequences in the sample, around 41% were seen once. This entry is derived from a study of tumor-infiltrating lymphocytes in oesophageal squamous cell carcinoma. The CDR3 is 13 amino acids. The germline V gene has CDR1 SEHNR and CDR2 FQNEAQ (reference sequence). This TCR was sampled from a male donor with esophageal squamous cell carcinoma. This rearrangement joins TRBV7-9 to TRBJ2-1; possibly TRBD2 for D (6 bases). Sequencing used normal esophageal tissue next to the tumor. This chain's CDR3 is CASSPTSYDEQFF. The CDR3 coding sequence is TGTGCCAGCAGTCCCACTAGCTACGATGAGCAGTTCTTC.